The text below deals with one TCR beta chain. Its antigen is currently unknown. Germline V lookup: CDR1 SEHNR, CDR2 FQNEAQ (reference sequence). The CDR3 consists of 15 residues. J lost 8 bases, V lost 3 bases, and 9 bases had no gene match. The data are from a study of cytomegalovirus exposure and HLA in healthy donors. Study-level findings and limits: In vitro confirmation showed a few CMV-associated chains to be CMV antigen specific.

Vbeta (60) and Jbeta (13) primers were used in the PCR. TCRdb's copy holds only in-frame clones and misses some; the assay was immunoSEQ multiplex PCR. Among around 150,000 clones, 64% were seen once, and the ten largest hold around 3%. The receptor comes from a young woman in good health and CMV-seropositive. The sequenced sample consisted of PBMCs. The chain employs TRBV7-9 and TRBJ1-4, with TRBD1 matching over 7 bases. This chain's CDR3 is CASSLLQGLEEKLFF. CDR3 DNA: TGTGCCAGCAGCTTGCTACAGGGGCTTGAAGAAAAACTGTTTTTT.